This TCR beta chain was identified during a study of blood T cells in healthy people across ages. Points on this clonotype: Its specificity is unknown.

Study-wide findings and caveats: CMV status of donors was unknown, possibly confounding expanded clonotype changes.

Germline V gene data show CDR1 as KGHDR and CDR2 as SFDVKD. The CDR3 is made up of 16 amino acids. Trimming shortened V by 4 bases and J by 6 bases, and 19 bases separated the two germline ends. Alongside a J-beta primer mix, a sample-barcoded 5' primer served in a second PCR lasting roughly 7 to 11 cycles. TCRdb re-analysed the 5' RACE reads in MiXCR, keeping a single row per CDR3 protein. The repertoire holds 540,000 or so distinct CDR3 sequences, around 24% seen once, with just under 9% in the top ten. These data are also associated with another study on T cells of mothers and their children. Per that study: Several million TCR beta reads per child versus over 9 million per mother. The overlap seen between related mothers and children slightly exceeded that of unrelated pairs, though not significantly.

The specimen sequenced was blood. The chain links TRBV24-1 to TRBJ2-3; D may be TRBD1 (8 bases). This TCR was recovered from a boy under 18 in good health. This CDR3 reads CATSDPPGQGGDTQYF. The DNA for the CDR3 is TGTGCCACCAGTGACCCACCCGGACAGGGAGGGGATACGCAGTATTTT.